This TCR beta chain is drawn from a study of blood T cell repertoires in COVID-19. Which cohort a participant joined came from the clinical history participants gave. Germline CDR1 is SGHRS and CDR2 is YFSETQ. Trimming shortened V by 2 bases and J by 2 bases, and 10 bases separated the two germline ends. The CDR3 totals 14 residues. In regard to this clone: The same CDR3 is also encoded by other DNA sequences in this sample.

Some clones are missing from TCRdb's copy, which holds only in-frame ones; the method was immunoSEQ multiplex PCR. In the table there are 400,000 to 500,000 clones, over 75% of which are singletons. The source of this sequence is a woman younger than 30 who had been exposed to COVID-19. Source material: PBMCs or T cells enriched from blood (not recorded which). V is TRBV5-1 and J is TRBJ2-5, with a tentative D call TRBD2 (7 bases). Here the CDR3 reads CASSLGGAQETQYF. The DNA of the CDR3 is TGCGCCAGCAGCTTAGGGGGGGCTCAAGAGACCCAGTACTTC.